The rows below give T cell receptor beta chains drawn from one sample of a study of blood T cells in healthy people across ages. Each CDR3 protein gets one entry after TCRdb re-called the 5' RACE reads with MiXCR. The table records around 800,000 distinct CDR3 sequences, 20% to 30% of them present only once. These same records also appear under a second study, on T cells of mothers and their children.

Sequenced sample: blood. These receptors were obtained from a boy younger than 18 in good health. Both conserved end residues are part of each CDR3. The order of the fields is V gene, J gene, clone size, D gene, CDR3 DNA, CDR3 protein. A D gene is named only where the DNA matches it firmly. For some rows the clone size is stated as once, few or many, or as a class when expanded; others skip it.

TRBV9	TRBJ2-5	-	-	TGTGCCAGCAGCGTAGGTCCCGAAGCGGAGACCCAGTACTTC	CASSVGPEAETQYF
TRBV6-2/TRBV6-3	TRBJ2-7	-	TRBD2	TGTGCCAGCAGTTACGGCGGGACTAGCGGGGGCTACGAGCAGTACTTC	CASSYGGTSGGYEQYF
TRBV6-5	TRBJ1-6	-	-	TGTGCCAGCAGTTACTCCGCCGGACAGACGTCACCCCTCCACTTT	CASSYSAGQTSPLHF
TRBV5-1	TRBJ2-5	many	-	TGCGCCAGCAGCTATCGGGGGCAAGAGACCCAGTACTTC	CASSYRGQETQYF
TRBV9	TRBJ2-7	-	TRBD1	TGTGCCAGCAGCGCCTCCTGGACAGGGGGAGTATACGAGCAGTACTTC	CASSASWTGGVYEQYF
TRBV6-6	TRBJ1-1	-	-	TGTGCCAGCAGTGCACAGAGCACTGAAGCTTTCTTT	CASSAQSTEAFF
TRBV15	TRBJ2-4	-	-	TGTGCCACCAGCGCCGGACAGTTCCTAGGGGACATTCAGTACTTC	CATSAGQFLGDIQYF
TRBV5-1	TRBJ1-2	-	-	TGCGCCAGCAGCGCGTACGGGGCTAACTATGGCTACACCTTC	CASSAYGANYGYTF
TRBV4-2	TRBJ1-2	-	-	TGTGCCAGCAGCCAAGAATCCAATCACAACTATGGCTACACCTTC	CASSQESNHNYGYTF
TRBV12-3/TRBV12-4	TRBJ2-7	-	-	TGTGCCAGCAGTGCCACCGGGCCCGGGGCTTTTTACGAGCAGTACTTC	CASSATGPGAFYEQYF
TRBV11-1	TRBJ2-2	-	TRBD1	TGTGCCAGCAGCTTTGGGAACCGACAGGGGGTTTTGACCACGAACACCGGGGAGCTGTTTTTT	CASSFGNRQGVLTTNTGELFF
TRBV9	TRBJ2-6	-	-	TGTGCCAGCAGCGTAGCCGCATTCCTTGGGGCTGGGGCCAACGTCCTGACTTTC	CASSVAAFLGAGANVLTF
TRBV6-5	TRBJ2-1	-	-	TGTGCCAGCAGCCTGTCTAAAGGCAGCGGTGAGCAGTTCTTC	CASSLSKGSGEQFF
TRBV4-1	TRBJ1-1	-	-	TGCGCCAGCAGCCGGGGGCCACTCACTGAAGCTTTCTTT	CASSRGPLTEAFF
TRBV7-2	TRBJ2-1	-	-	TGTGCCAGCAGCTTAGAGGCCAGCCGCAATGAGCAGTTCTTC	CASSLEASRNEQFF
TRBV6-2/TRBV6-3	TRBJ1-2	-	-	TGTGCCAGCTTGGACGTCGGTAACTATGGCTACACCTTC	CASLDVGNYGYTF
TRBV29-1	TRBJ1-4	few	-	TGCAGCGTTGAAGTGGCCCGGAGCGGTGAAAAACTGTTTTTT	CSVEVARSGEKLFF
TRBV12-3/TRBV12-4	TRBJ2-7	-	TRBD1	TGTGCCAGCAGGACCGGGACAGGGGGCCCCGGCGAGCAGTACTTC	CASRTGTGGPGEQYF
TRBV6-5	TRBJ1-5	-	-	TGTGCCAGCAGTATAAAAGGCAGCAATCAGCCCCAGCATTTT	CASSIKGSNQPQHF
TRBV5-1	TRBJ1-4	few	-	TGCGCCAGCAGCTCTACAGCACAGATGGGGAATGAAAAACTGTTTTTT	CASSSTAQMGNEKLFF
TRBV10-2	TRBJ1-1	-	-	TGCGCCAGCAGCGAAATGGTCTTCCTGGGGGACACTGAAGCTTTCTTT	CASSEMVFLGDTEAFF
TRBV12-3/TRBV12-4	TRBJ2-3	-	-	TGTGCCAGCAGTTTAGGGATTAACACCATTACGCAGTATTTT	CASSLGINTITQYF
TRBV7-2	TRBJ2-5	few	-	TGTGCCAGCAGCTTAGGGCTCCCCCGGGGGACCCAGTACTTC	CASSLGLPRGTQYF
TRBV12-5	TRBJ2-5	few	-	TGTGCTAGTGGTTCCGCAGTGGTCTTGGAGACCCAGTACTTC	CASGSAVVLETQYF
TRBV10-2	TRBJ2-5	few	TRBD2	TGCGCCAGCAGTGCCCTCGGGCGGGGGGGCCAGGAGACCCAGTACTTC	CASSALGRGGQETQYF
TRBV20-1	TRBJ2-1	-	TRBD2	TGCAGTGGTTTGGGTAGCGGGATTAATGAGCAGTTCTTC	CSGLGSGINEQFF
TRBV7-9	TRBJ2-7	few	TRBD1	TGTGCCAGCAGCTACAGGGGGGTCTCCTACGAGCAGTACTTC	CASSYRGVSYEQYF
TRBV6-5	TRBJ2-7	-	TRBD1	TGTGCCAGCAGCCCCCGGGACAGCGTTTTCTCGGAGCAGTACTTC	CASSPRDSVFSEQYF
TRBV6-5	TRBJ2-2	-	TRBD2	TGTGCCAGCACCAGGACTAGTGGCGGGGAGCTGTTTTTT	CASTRTSGGELFF
TRBV24-1	TRBJ2-7	few	TRBD2	TGTGCCACCAGTGAAGGACTAGCGGGGGGCCATAAGATCTACGAGCAGTACTTC	CATSEGLAGGHKIYEQYF
TRBV29-1	TRBJ1-2	-	-	TGCAGCGTTGAAGATCGGTGGCGGGTCTATGGCTACACCTTC	CSVEDRWRVYGYTF
TRBV29-1	TRBJ2-5	-	TRBD1	TGCAGCGTTGGAGGGACAGGGGGGGAATCCTACGAGCAGCACTTC	CSVGGTGGESYEQHF